This T cell receptor (beta chain) is from a study of blood T cells in healthy people across ages. As concerns this clonotype: The antigen remains unidentified.

Study-level findings and limits: It was the long-lived donors that had more naive CD4+ cells and higher diversity than aged donors. When one million T cells were used, diversity estimates were thought to be underestimates.

The second PCR ran about 6 to 11 cycles with a sample-barcoded 5' primer and J-beta primers. Each CDR3 protein gets one entry after TCRdb re-called the 5' RACE reads with MiXCR. The sample includes approximately 1.5 million distinct CDR3 sequences, less than 45% of them seen just once. Germline CDR1 ENHRY, CDR2 SYGVKD. This CDR3 comprises 15 residues. J lost 3 bases, V lost 6 bases, and 4 bases had no gene match. Sequencing was performed on blood. The TCR was taken from a woman younger than 35 in good health. The V and J genes are TRBV10-3 and TRBJ1-4, with 10 positions matching TRBD1. CDR3 nucleotide sequence: TGTGCCATCAGCGCGGGGACAGGGGCTAATGAAAAACTGTTTTTT. This gives the protein CAISAGTGANEKLFF.